A single sample gave rise to the 3 T cell receptor beta chains below, sequenced in a study of cytomegalovirus exposure and HLA in healthy donors. Vbeta (60) and Jbeta (13) primers were used in the PCR. Produced via immunoSEQ multiplex PCR; TCRdb's table is partial and in-frame only. This table has some 190,000 clones, 70% to 75% appearing once. Sequenced: PBMCs. The source of these receptors is a man aged 25-45 years in good health and CMV-seropositive.

The V gene is TRBV15, the J gene TRBJ1-1; a possible D gene is TRBD1 (5 bases). V shed 0 bases and J shed 4 bases, with 15 bases lying between them. The CDR3 has 16 amino acids. Germline assignment: CDR1 LNHNV and CDR2 YYDKDF (reference sequence). CDR3 bases: TGTGCCACCAGCAGAGATCGGTTGGAAGGGGTCACTGAAGCTTTCTTT. It translates to CATSRDRLEGVTEAFF.

A note on this clone: An end of the junction differs from the germline gene, which may be a read error. J is TRBJ1-1 and V is TRBV7-7; D possibly corresponds to TRBD1 (6 bases). CDR1 SSHAT and CDR2 FNYEAQ come from the germline V gene (reference sequence). The CDR3 sequence is 14 residues long. This CDR3 is CASSPMGANTEAFF. For the CDR3, the DNA is TGTGCTAGCAGCCCGATGGGGGCGAACACTGAAGCTTTCTTT. Full variable domain (missing parts from reference TRBV7-7 and TRBJ1-1): GAGVSQSPRYKVTKRGQDVTLRCDPISSHATLYWYQQALGQGPEFLTYFNYEAQPDKSGLPSDRFSAERPEGSISTLTIQRTEQRDSAMYRCASSPMGANTEAFFGQGTRLTVV.

The chain combines TRBV4-2 with TRBJ2-1; D gene uncertain. Germline assignment: CDR1 LGHNA and CDR2 YNFKEQ. The CDR3 runs to 12 residues. V was shortened by 4 bases and J by 9 bases, with 10 bases between the two germline ends. The CDR3 region has the DNA TGTGCCAGCAGCCTGACTGGATCTGAGCAGTTCTTC. Its protein is CASSLTGSEQFF.